These 21 T cell receptor beta chains were sequenced from one sample in a study of blood T cell repertoires in COVID-19. Clones were sequenced by immunoSEQ multiplex PCR, and TCRdb holds only the in-frame ones, with some missing. The sample has roughly 250,000 clones, around nine tenths seen once. The sample was peripheral blood. The receptors come from a man aged 40-49 years who had recovered from COVID-19.

The chain couples TRBV5-1 to TRBJ1-2; a possible D gene is TRBD1 (6 bases). Trimming took 2 bases from V and 3 from J, leaving 14 bases between them. CDR3 length: 15 amino acids. Germline V gives CDR1 SGHRS, CDR2 YFSETQ. In DNA form, the CDR3 reads TGCGCCAGCAGCTTACCCCTGCCAGGGGACTATGGCTACACCTTC. This sequence encodes CASSLPLPGDYGYTF.

The chain links TRBV27 to TRBJ1-1, with D unresolved. CDR1 and CDR2 from the germline V gene are MNHEY and SMNVEV (reference sequence). With 2 bases removed from V and 0 bases from J, the gap between germline ends came to 7 bases. The CDR3 sequence is 14 residues long. This CDR3 is CASSLQALNTEAFF. CDR3 DNA sequence: TGTGCCAGCAGTTTACAGGCGTTGAACACTGAAGCTTTCTTT.

The gene calls are TRBV18 and TRBJ1-4; no firm D call. V shed 3 bases and J shed 7 bases, with 12 bases lying between them. CDR3 length: 14 residues. CDR1 and CDR2 from the germline V gene are KGHSH and LQKENI. The CDR3 sequence: CASSPSQRSEKLFF. In DNA, the CDR3 is TGTGCCAGCTCACCGAGTCAGAGGAGTGAAAAACTGTTTTTT.

This sequence joins TRBV10-1 and TRBJ1-2; 9 nucleotides match TRBD1. J gave up 6 bases and V 8 bases, and 16 bases lay outside the gene matches. The CDR3 consists of 16 residues. The V gene's germline CDR1 is WNHNN and CDR2 SYGVQD (reference sequence). The CDR3 sequence is CASRKGQGNFSDGYTF. Written as DNA, the CDR3 is TGCGCCAGCCGAAAGGGACAGGGTAATTTTTCGGATGGCTACACCTTC.

The V gene is TRBV4-2, the J gene TRBJ2-2; 8 positions agree with TRBD1. Trimming took 1 base from V and 5 from J; bases not matched to a gene: 0. The CDR3 length is 14 residues. The germline CDR1 and CDR2 sequences are LGHNA and YNFKEQ. In DNA, the CDR3 is TGTGCCAGCAGCCAAGGGACAGGGACCGGGGAGCTGTTTTTT. Its protein product is CASSQGTGTGELFF.

This chain uses TRBV4-2 with TRBJ2-1; 14 nucleotides agree with TRBD2. CDR3 length equals 16 residues. CDR1 is LGHNA and CDR2 is YNFKEQ in the germline V gene. With V trimmed by 1 base and J by 9 bases, 5 bases remained unmatched. The CDR3 DNA follows: TGTGCCAGCAGCCAAGGCGCGACTAGCGGGAGGGGTGAGCAGTTCTTC. Translation: CASSQGATSGRGEQFF.

The chain carries TRBV21-1 and TRBJ1-3; the D call in the table, TRBD1, was not verified against the DNA. TRBV21-1 is annotated as a pseudogene. This CDR3 is built from 17 residues. DNA for the CDR3: TGTGCCAGCAGCTCGCCCACGACAGGGAATCCAGGAAACACCATATATTTT. Encoded protein: CASSSPTTGNPGNTIYF.

This clone was seen more than once but under ten times. The V gene is TRBV6-2 or TRBV6-3, the J gene TRBJ2-2; D not certain. The CDR3 is 14 amino acids. V dropped 4 bases and J dropped 1 base, with 7 bases sitting between them. Germline CDR1 MNHEY, CDR2 SVGEGT. Written as DNA, the CDR3 is TGTGCCAGCAGTTGGGCCGGGAACACCGGGGAGCTGTTTTTT. Translation gives CASSWAGNTGELFF.

Only one count was recorded for this clone. The chain is built from TRBV10-3 and TRBJ2-5; 11 bases fit TRBD2. This CDR3 is built from 12 residues. V trimming: 10 bases; J trimming: 5 bases; junction bases outside the gene matches: 3. Per germline, CDR1 ENHRY and CDR2 SYGVKD. DNA for the CDR3: TGTGCCACCGCTAGCGGGAGGGAGACCCAGTACTTC. Encoded protein: CATASGRETQYF.

The chain recombines TRBV6-8 with TRBJ2-1, with D perhaps matching TRBD2 (5 bases). V shed 10 bases and J shed 6 bases, with 13 bases lying between them. In germline, CDR1 is MNHGY, CDR2 SAAAGT. CDR3 size: 12 residues. The CDR3 DNA sequence: TGTGCCAAAATAGAGGGTCCCAATGAGCAGTTCTTC. Its translation is CAKIEGPNEQFF.

The V call is TRBV19, the J call TRBJ2-7, with a tentative D call TRBD2 (5 bases). V was shortened by 1 base and J by 0 bases, with 7 bases between the two germline ends. The CDR3 contains 14 residues. Germline CDR1 reads LNHDA; CDR2 reads SQIVND (reference sequence). CDR3 coding DNA: TGTGCCAGTAGTATAGGGAGGTTCTCCTACGAGCAGTACTTC. Protein: CASSIGRFSYEQYF. The whole variable domain, remainder taken from reference TRBV19 and TRBJ2-7, is DGGITQSPKYLFRKEGQNVTLSCEQNLNHDAMYWYRQDPGQGLRLIYYSQIVNDFQKGDIAEGYSVSREKKESFPLTVTSAQKNPTAFYLCASSIGRFSYEQYFGPGTRLTVT.

The V call is TRBV27, the J call TRBJ2-5; D is possibly TRBD1 (6 bases). The CDR3 totals 15 residues. Germline CDR1 is MNHEY and CDR2 is SMNVEV (reference sequence). V lost 4 bases and J lost 0, with 12 bases in between. CDR3 sequence reads: CASSSSRDNQETQYF. The CDR3 DNA reads TGTGCCAGCAGTTCGAGCCGGGACAACCAAGAGACCCAGTACTTC.

This clone was seen just once. The chain uses TRBV9 and TRBJ2-3, with TRBD2 identical over 9 bases. Per the germline V gene, CDR1 is SGDLS and CDR2 is YYNGEE. This CDR3 contains 17 residues. Trimming removed 7 bases from V and 4 bases from J; junction bases left unmatched: 16. The CDR3 bases are TGTGCCAGCTCACATACAGCCAGCGGGAGGAGCCCAGATACGCAGTATTTT. It encodes CASSHTASGRSPDTQYF.

This sequence joins TRBV30 and TRBJ2-1; TRBD2 matches 8 bases. The CDR3 contains 14 residues. Germline lookup yields CDR1 GTSNPN and CDR2 SVGIG (reference sequence). J was trimmed by 0 bases and V by 7 bases; bases with no gene match: 5. CDR3 loop: CAFQRESSYNEQFF. As DNA, the CDR3 is TGTGCCTTCCAGCGGGAGAGCTCCTACAATGAGCAGTTCTTC.

The chain uses TRBV5-6 and TRBJ1-5, with no clear D. V was trimmed by 1 base and J by 0 bases, leaving 20 bases between them. Looked up from germline, CDR1 is SGHDT and CDR2 is YYEEEE. The CDR3 consists of 19 residues. CDR3 in DNA: TGTGCCAGCAGCTTGTTAGCCCCCGGCAGAATTTATAGCAATCAGCCCCAGCATTTT. It codes for CASSLLAPGRIYSNQPQHF. The entire variable domain, with the rest obtained from reference TRBV5-6 and TRBJ1-5, is as follows: DAGVTQSPTHLIKTRGQQVTLRCSPKSGHDTVSWYQQALGQGPQFIFQYYEEEERQRGNFPDRFSGHQFPNYSSELNVNALLLGDSALYLCASSLLAPGRIYSNQPQHFGDGTRLSIL.

This clone was counted a single time. This chain joins TRBV7-2 and TRBJ2-1; no definite D call. V was shortened by 5 bases and J by 10 bases, with 12 bases between the two germline ends. CDR3 length: 12 amino acids. Germline-derived CDR1 and CDR2 are SGHTA and FQGNSA. CDR3 DNA sequence: TGTGCCAGCAGCCCCCTAGTTGGCGAGCAGTTCTTC. This encodes CASSPLVGEQFF.

This chain uses TRBV7-2 with TRBJ2-7, with 7 bases aligning to TRBD1. With 4 bases clipped from V and 5 bases from J, the junction kept 8 bases outside the gene matches. The CDR3 extends over 14 amino acids. Looked up from germline, CDR1 is SGHTA and CDR2 is FQGNSA. The CDR3 nucleotides are TGTGCCAGCAGCTCTAGACAGGGACGAGACGAGCAGTACTTC. This codes for CASSSRQGRDEQYF.

This clone was recorded only once. The genes are TRBV2 and TRBJ2-1; 9 nucleotides line up with TRBD2. J lost 11 bases, V lost 4 bases, and 12 bases had no gene match. Looked up from germline, CDR1 is SNHLY and CDR2 is FYNNEI. The CDR3 contains 15 residues. In DNA, the CDR3 is TGTGCCAGCAGTGGAGGGGCGGGAGGGTTTTTGAAGCAGTTCTTC. Its protein product is CASSGGAGGFLKQFF.

V is TRBV10-1 and J is TRBJ2-1; 7 nucleotides line up with TRBD1. With V trimmed by 3 bases and J by 2 bases, 1 base remained unmatched. Germline assignment: CDR1 WNHNN and CDR2 SYGVQD (reference sequence). The CDR3 covers 14 residues. For the CDR3, the DNA is TGCGCCAGCAGTGATAGGGGGCCCTACAATGAGCAGTTCTTC. It specifies CASSDRGPYNEQFF.

The genes are TRBV10-3 and TRBJ2-7; 9 positions match TRBD1. Trimming removed 0 bases from V and 4 bases from J; junction bases left unmatched: 7. Germline values: CDR1 ENHRY, CDR2 SYGVKD. The CDR3 covers 16 residues. The CDR3 protein is CAISESRGQGFYEQYF. CDR3 coding DNA: TGTGCCATCAGTGAGTCAAGGGGACAGGGCTTTTACGAGCAGTACTTC.

V and J are TRBV11-2 and TRBJ2-7; tentatively, D is TRBD2 (5 bases). Trimming shortened V by 8 bases and J by 2 bases, and 22 bases separated the two germline ends. Germline lookup yields CDR1 SGHAT and CDR2 FQNNGV. The CDR3 spans 16 residues. This CDR3 is CASCHLGGGGTYEQYF. CDR3 DNA: TGTGCCAGCTGCCACTTAGGAGGCGGAGGTACCTACGAGCAGTACTTC.